What follows are 9 T cell receptor beta chains derived from one specimen sequenced in a study of identical twins. TCRdb used MiXCR to reprocess the 5' RACE reads, holding one entry per CDR3 protein. Here the sample spans approximately 260,000 distinct CDR3 sequences, over 12% being singletons. Sequences were obtained from memory (CD45RO+) T cells sorted from blood. Receptor source: a woman younger than 30 in good health.

The CDR3 bases are TGTGCCAGCAGTCGCCCGATGTTAGCGGGAGGGAAAACCACAGATACGCAGTATTTT. It encodes CASSRPMLAGGKTTDTQYF. V usage is TRBV11-1 and J usage is TRBJ2-3, with TRBD2 matching over 11 bases. The CDR3 extends over 19 amino acids. From germline, CDR1 is SGHAT and CDR2 FQDESV (reference sequence). The ends lost 6 bases at V and 2 bases at J; junction bases unmatched: 16.

This clonotype was detected ten times or more. The chain links TRBV24-1 to TRBJ2-2; no clear D. From germline, CDR1 is KGHDR and CDR2 SFDVKD. V was clipped by 2 bases and J by 13 bases, with 7 bases between them. CDR3 length: 11 amino acids. CDR3 in amino acids: CATSDSTLLFF. DNA of the CDR3: TGTGCCACCAGTGATTCGACTTTGCTGTTTTTT.

Many counts were recorded for this clonotype. The gene calls are TRBV6-1 and TRBJ2-3; 10 nucleotides align to TRBD2. V was pared by 2 bases and J by 7 bases, with 9 bases of the junction left unmatched. This CDR3 is 16 amino acids long. The germline CDR1 and CDR2 sequences are MNHNS and SASEGT. The chain's CDR3 is CASSEPSSGRFHTQYF. CDR3 in DNA: TGTGCCAGCAGTGAACCGTCTAGCGGGAGATTCCATACGCAGTATTTT.

This clonotype was observed a few times. The chain combines TRBV5-6 with TRBJ1-5; no clear D gene. Trimming cost V 1 base and J 4 bases, with 12 bases left between them. Germline loops: CDR1 SGHDT, CDR2 YYEEEE. The CDR3 extends over 15 amino acids. This CDR3 is CASSLLGERNQPQHF. The CDR3 DNA reads as TGTGCCAGCAGCTTGCTGGGAGAAAGGAATCAGCCCCAGCATTTT.

The chain is built from TRBV7-9 and TRBJ2-7; TRBD1 agrees at 7 bases. Germline CDR1 reads SEHNR; CDR2 reads FQNEAQ (reference sequence). The CDR3 is made up of 14 amino acids. V was pared by 3 bases and J by 6 bases, with 8 bases of the junction left unmatched. The CDR3 reads CASSFSGQYPEQYF. The CDR3 DNA reads TGTGCCAGCAGCTTCTCGGGACAGTATCCCGAGCAGTACTTC.

The gene calls are TRBV20-1 and TRBJ2-1; TRBD2 aligns across 7 bases. Germline loops: CDR1 DFQATT, CDR2 SNEGSKA (reference sequence). This CDR3 region has 11 residues. The trim removed 5 bases at V and 12 bases at J, leaving 7 bases unmatched. CDR3 sequence: CSARGGRGQFF. CDR3 sequence (DNA): TGCAGTGCTCGCGGGGGTCGTGGGCAGTTCTTC.

This chain links TRBV6-2 or TRBV6-3 with TRBJ2-1, with 7 positions matching TRBD2. The V gene end was trimmed by 4 bases and the J gene end by 5 bases; junction bases not matched to a gene: 5. This CDR3 region has 14 residues. Germline V gene lookup returns CDR1 MNHEY and CDR2 SVGEGT. This CDR3 is CASSSGTTNNEQFF. The DNA of the CDR3 is TGTGCCAGCAGTTCCGGGACTACGAACAATGAGCAGTTCTTC.

This clonotype was recorded many times. The rearrangement joins TRBV29-1 to TRBJ1-1, with D possibly TRBD1 on 6 matching bases. This CDR3 spans 13 amino acids. Between the trimmed V and J ends, which lost 4 bases and 4 bases, there was a span of 13 bases. CDR1 is SQVTM and CDR2 is ANQGSEA in the germline V gene. This chain's CDR3 is CSVVRGAGTEAFF. The CDR3 region has the DNA TGCAGCGTTGTTCGGGGGGCAGGCACTGAAGCTTTCTTT.

Written as DNA, the CDR3 is TGTGCCAGCCGCGATTTCAGGGACGGGGAGCTGTTTTTT. This sequence encodes CASRDFRDGELFF. The J gene is TRBJ2-2, the V gene TRBV6-1, with D possibly matching TRBD1 (5 bases). In germline, CDR1 is MNHNS, CDR2 SASEGT. The CDR3 totals 13 residues. V lost 8 bases and J 7 bases, leaving 14 bases between the germline ends.